The present TCR beta chain was sequenced within a study of blood T cell repertoires in COVID-19. The authors' processing: Amplified reference gene primers provided the basis for estimating nucleated cell counts. Repertoires were generated with immunoSEQ multiplex PCR, while TCRdb's copy carries only in-frame clones and drops some. V and J calls and clone size follow that table, whereas D and trimming were derived from the DNA. In the table there are about 240,000 clones, about 80% of which are singletons. There are a few counts of this clone. Germline-derived CDR1 and CDR2 are SGHVS and FNYEAQ. V was clipped by 1 base and J by 1 base, with 11 bases between them. This CDR3 is 15 amino acids long.

The sequencing input was peripheral blood. V gene TRBV7-6 combines with J gene TRBJ2-7; tentative D call: TRBD1 (5 bases). The source is a woman of 80 years or more with acute or convalescent COVID-19. CDR3 loop: CASSLGQGPSYEQYF. In nucleotides, the CDR3 is TGTGCCAGCAGCTTAGGGCAGGGCCCATCCTACGAGCAGTACTTC.